This T cell receptor beta chain emerged from a study of human T cells and chemical hapten exposure. TCRdb re-derived calls from the RACE reads in MiXCR, one entry per CDR3 protein. The sample consists of some 150,000 distinct CDR3 sequences, about an eighth of them appearing once. The table lists this clonotype with a few counts. Its antigen is not known. The CDR3 is 14 residues long. V dropped 0 bases and J dropped 5 bases, with 11 bases sitting between them. From germline, CDR1 is SGHRS and CDR2 YFSETQ. Study-wide results and caveats: TCRs at high frequency, those above 1 in 1000, did not change with DPC sensitization.

The time point is: patch test 2, 6 weeks after DPC sensitization. Described treatment: therapeutic diphenylcyclopropenone sensitization with weekly scalp DPC. The rearrangement joins TRBV5-1 to TRBJ2-5, with no clear D. This clonotype was obtained from a woman in her fifties or sixties with alopecia areata. Some clones in this sample may be carry-over from other donors' samples. This specimen consisted of whole blood, obtained in connection with sensitization to the hapten diphenylcyclopropenone (DPC). The DNA of the CDR3 is TGCGCCAGCAGCTTGGGGAGTATGACGGAGACCCAGTACTTC. This codes for CASSLGSMTETQYF.